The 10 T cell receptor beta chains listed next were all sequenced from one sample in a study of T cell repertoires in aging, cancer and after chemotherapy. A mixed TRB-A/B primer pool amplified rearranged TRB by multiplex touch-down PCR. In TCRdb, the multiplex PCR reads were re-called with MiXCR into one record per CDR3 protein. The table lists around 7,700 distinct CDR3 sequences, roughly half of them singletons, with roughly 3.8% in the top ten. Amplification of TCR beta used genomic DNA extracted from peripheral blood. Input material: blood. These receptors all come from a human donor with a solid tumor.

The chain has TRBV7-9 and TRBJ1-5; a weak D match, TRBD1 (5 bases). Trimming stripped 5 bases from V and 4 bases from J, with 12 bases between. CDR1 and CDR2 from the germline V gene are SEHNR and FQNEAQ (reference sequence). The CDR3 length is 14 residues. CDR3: CASSQSQGNQPQHF. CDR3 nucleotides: TGTGCCAGCAGCCAGAGCCAGGGAAATCAGCCCCAGCATTTT. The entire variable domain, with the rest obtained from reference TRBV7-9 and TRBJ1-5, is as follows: DTGVSQNPRHKITKRGQNVTFRCDPISEHNRLYWYRQTLGQGPEFLTYFQNEAQLEKSRLLSDRFSAERPKGSFSTLEIQRTEQGDSAMYLCASSQSQGNQPQHFGDGTRLSIL.

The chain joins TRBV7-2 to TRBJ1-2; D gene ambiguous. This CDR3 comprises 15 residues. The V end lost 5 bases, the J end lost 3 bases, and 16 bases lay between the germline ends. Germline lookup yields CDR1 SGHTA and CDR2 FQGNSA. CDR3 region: CASSLNTRGYYGYTF. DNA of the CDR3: TGTGCCAGCAGCCTAAATACAAGAGGTTACTATGGCTACACCTTC.

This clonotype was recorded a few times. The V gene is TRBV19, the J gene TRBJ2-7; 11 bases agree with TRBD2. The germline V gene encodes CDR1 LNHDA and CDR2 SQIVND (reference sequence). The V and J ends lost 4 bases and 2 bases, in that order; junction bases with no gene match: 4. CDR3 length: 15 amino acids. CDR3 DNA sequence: TGTGCCAGTAGTAAACTAGCGGGAGTACCCTACGAGCAGTACTTC. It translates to CASSKLAGVPYEQYF.

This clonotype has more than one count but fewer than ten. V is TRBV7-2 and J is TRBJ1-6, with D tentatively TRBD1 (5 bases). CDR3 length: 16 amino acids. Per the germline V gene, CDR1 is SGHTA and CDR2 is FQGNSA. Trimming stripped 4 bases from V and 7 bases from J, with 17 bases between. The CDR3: CASSYLGGQRNSPLHF. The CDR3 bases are TGTGCCAGCAGCTACCTAGGAGGACAAAGGAATTCACCCCTCCACTTT.

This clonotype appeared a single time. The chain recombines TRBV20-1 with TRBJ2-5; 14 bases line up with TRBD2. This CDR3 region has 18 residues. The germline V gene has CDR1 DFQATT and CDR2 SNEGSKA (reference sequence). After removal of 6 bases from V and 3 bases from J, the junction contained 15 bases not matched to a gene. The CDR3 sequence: CSAHPRTSGRWGEETQYF. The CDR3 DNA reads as TGCAGTGCCCACCCTCGGACTAGCGGGAGGTGGGGGGAAGAGACCCAGTACTTC.

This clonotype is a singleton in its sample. CDR3 protein: CASSFGDYNEQFF. CDR3 nucleotide sequence: TGTGCCAGCAGCTTTGGGGACTACAATGAGCAGTTCTTC. The V call is TRBV11-2, the J call TRBJ2-7; D is ambiguous. The DNA end favors TRBJ2-1, so the J call may be wrong. This CDR3 contains 13 residues. Germline V lookup: CDR1 SGHAT, CDR2 FQNNGV.

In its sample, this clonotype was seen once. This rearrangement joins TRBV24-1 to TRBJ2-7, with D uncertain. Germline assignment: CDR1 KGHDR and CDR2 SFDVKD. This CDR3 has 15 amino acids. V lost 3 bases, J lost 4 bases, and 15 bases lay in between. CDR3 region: CATSDPYSDPYEQYF. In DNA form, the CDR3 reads TGTGCCACCAGTGATCCTTATTCCGACCCTTACGAGCAGTACTTC.

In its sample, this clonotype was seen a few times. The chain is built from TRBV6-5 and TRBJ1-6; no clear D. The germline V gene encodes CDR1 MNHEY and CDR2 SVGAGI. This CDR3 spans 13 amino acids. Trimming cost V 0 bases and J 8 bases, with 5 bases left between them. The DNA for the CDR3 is TGTGCCAGCAGTTACTCGGGAGATTCACCCCTCCACTTT. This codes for CASSYSGDSPLHF.

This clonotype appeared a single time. The CDR3 DNA reads TGCAGTGCTAGACGGGAGGGCCTCTATGAGCAGTACTTC. This encodes CSARREGLYEQYF. The chain uses TRBV20-1 and TRBJ2-7; 8 bases are shared with TRBD2. This CDR3 comprises 13 residues. V shed 2 bases, J shed 7 bases, and the junction held 7 bases outside the gene matches. The germline gives CDR1 DFQATT, CDR2 SNEGSKA (reference sequence).

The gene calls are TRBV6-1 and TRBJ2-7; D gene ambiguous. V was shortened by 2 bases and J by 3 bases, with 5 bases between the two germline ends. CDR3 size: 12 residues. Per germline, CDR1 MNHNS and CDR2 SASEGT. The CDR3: CASSEWNYEQYF. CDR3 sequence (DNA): TGTGCCAGCAGTGAATGGAACTACGAGCAGTACTTC.